Shown below are 19 T cell receptor beta chains from a single sample sequenced in a study of T cell responses to AZD1222 COVID-19 vaccine. Measured with immunoSEQ multiplex PCR; TCRdb has only the in-frame clones, and not every one. Of tens of thousands of clones in the sample, about 84% were seen once. Source: peripheral blood, taken on day 0 of AZD1222 vaccination. The receptor set was obtained from an adult in good health.

The rearrangement joins TRBV5-1 to TRBJ2-5; perhaps TRBD1 as D (7 bases). The V end was cut by 5 bases, the J end by 0 bases, with 20 bases between. This CDR3 contains 17 residues. Germline CDR1 reads SGHRS; CDR2 reads YFSETQ. The CDR3 DNA follows: TGCGCCAGCAGAACCTTGGGGGGACAGACGTACCAAGAGACCCAGTACTTC. Amino acids: CASRTLGGQTYQETQYF.

Here the CDR3 reads CASSADPRDGEQFF. The CDR3 bases are TGTGCCAGCAGCGCCGATCCTAGGGACGGTGAGCAGTTCTTC. This sequence joins TRBV7-8 and TRBJ2-1; D may be TRBD1 or TRBD2 (5 bases each). CDR3 length: 14 amino acids. The V end was cut by 5 bases, the J end by 9 bases, with 17 bases between. CDR1 is SGHVS, CDR2 FQNEAQ, per germline.

The chain recombines TRBV2 with TRBJ2-7; D is perhaps TRBD1 or TRBD2 (5 bases each). Trimming left V 6 bases short and J 7 bases short, with 13 bases between. Germline V gene sequence: CDR1 SNHLY, CDR2 FYNNEI. The CDR3 covers 12 residues. CDR3 residues: CASRGTIREQYF. The CDR3 coding sequence is TGTGCCAGCAGGGGGACCATTCGAGAGCAGTACTTC.

For the CDR3, the DNA is TGTGCCAGCAGTGACCGGGACAGTAGAGAAAAACTGTTTTTT. As protein: CASSDRDSREKLFF. The V call is TRBV25-1, the J call TRBJ1-4; 7 nucleotides line up with TRBD1. The germline gives CDR1 MGHDK, CDR2 SYGVNS. V lost 3 bases and J lost 8; bases outside the gene matches: 6. The CDR3 spans 14 residues. Based on the CDR3 plus reference TRBV25-1 and TRBJ1-4, the full variable domain is EADIYQTPRYLVIGTGKKITLECSQTMGHDKMYWYQQDPGMELHLIHYSYGVNSTEKGDLSSESTVSRIRTEHFPLTLESARPSHTSQYLCASSDRDSREKLFFGSGTQLSVL.

This chain links TRBV20-1 with TRBJ2-7; weak D call: TRBD2 (6 bases). This CDR3 is 14 amino acids long. Germline V gene lookup returns CDR1 DFQATT and CDR2 SNEGSKA (reference sequence). Trimming shortened V by 3 bases and J by 2 bases, and 14 bases separated the two germline ends. The CDR3 DNA sequence: TGCAGTGCTAGTCTTCGGGGAGGAACCTACGAGCAGTACTTC. Translation gives CSASLRGGTYEQYF.

The V gene is TRBV28, the J gene TRBJ2-1; 10 bases are a match to TRBD2. V lost 4 bases and J lost 2; bases outside the gene matches: 5. This CDR3 region has 16 residues. From germline, CDR1 is MDHEN and CDR2 SYDVKM. CDR3 protein: CASSSPAGGAYNEQFF. CDR3 bases: TGTGCCAGCAGTTCTCCAGCGGGAGGGGCCTACAATGAGCAGTTCTTC.

The genes are TRBV28 and TRBJ1-4; TRBD1 might be the D (5 bases). Trimming shortened V by 1 base and J by 6 bases, and 6 bases separated the two germline ends. The CDR3 spans 13 residues. Germline V gives CDR1 MDHEN, CDR2 SYDVKM. CDR3 amino acids: CASSLSGHEKLFF. DNA for the CDR3: TGTGCCAGCAGTTTATCAGGGCATGAAAAACTGTTTTTT.

This clone was recorded a few times. J is TRBJ2-1 and V is TRBV10-1; 10 bases are a match to TRBD1. Trimming took 4 bases from V and 8 from J; bases not matched to a gene: 5. This CDR3 has 14 amino acids. The germline gives CDR1 WNHNN, CDR2 SYGVQD (reference sequence). The CDR3 bases are TGCGCCAGCAGTGGAGGGACAGGGGCCGATGAGCAGTTCTTC. It encodes CASSGGTGADEQFF.

This chain links TRBV24-1 with TRBJ1-5; weak D call: TRBD1 (5 bases). V was trimmed by 6 bases and J by 1 base, leaving 9 bases between them. This CDR3 spans 14 amino acids. Germline lookup yields CDR1 KGHDR and CDR2 SFDVKD. As DNA, the CDR3 is TGTGCCACCAGTCCTGGGGACAGCAATCAGCCCCAGCATTTT. It is translated as CATSPGDSNQPQHF.

The gene calls are TRBV7-8 and TRBJ2-5; D call uncertain. This CDR3 region has 14 residues. The germline V gene has CDR1 SGHVS and CDR2 FQNEAQ. The V end lost 5 bases, the J end lost 7 bases, and 17 bases lay between the germline ends. The CDR3 region is CASSLGGGVRTQYF. CDR3 nucleotide sequence: TGTGCCAGCAGCCTCGGTGGCGGAGTACGGACCCAGTACTTC. Together with reference TRBV7-8 and TRBJ2-5, the CDR3 gives the full variable domain: GAGVSQSPRYKVAKRGQDVALRCDPISGHVSLFWYQQALGQGPEFLTYFQNEAQLDKSGLPSDRFFAERPEGSVSTLKIQRTQQEDSAVYLCASSLGGGVRTQYFGPGTRLLVL.

The rearrangement links TRBV20-1 to TRBJ2-3; D gene unclear. Looked up from germline, CDR1 is DFQATT and CDR2 is SNEGSKA (reference sequence). This CDR3 comprises 10 residues. Trimming stripped 3 bases from V and 6 bases from J, with 4 bases between. This chain's CDR3 is CSASRDTQYF. CDR3 coding DNA: TGCAGTGCTAGCCGGGATACGCAGTATTTT.

The rearrangement uses TRBV18 and TRBJ2-7; weak D call: TRBD1 (5 bases). From germline, CDR1 is KGHSH and CDR2 LQKENI. CDR3 length equals 15 residues. V shed 8 bases and J shed 2 bases, with 19 bases lying between them. The CDR3 loop reads CASPAPGHSPYEQYF. The DNA of the CDR3 is TGTGCCAGCCCGGCCCCTGGACACTCCCCCTACGAGCAGTACTTC.

This sequence joins TRBV24-1 and TRBJ2-3; no clear D gene. The CDR3 runs to 11 residues. Germline V gene lookup returns CDR1 KGHDR and CDR2 SFDVKD. The ends were cut back, 4 bases at V and 6 bases at J, with 4 bases in the middle. In nucleotides, the CDR3 is TGTGCCACCAGTGAGAGGGATACGCAGTATTTT. The encoded protein is CATSERDTQYF.

The V gene is TRBV10-1, the J gene TRBJ1-2; D not resolved. V lost 8 bases and J 1 base, leaving 11 bases between the germline ends. CDR1 and CDR2 (germline): WNHNN, SYGVQD (reference sequence). This CDR3 region has 13 residues. The chain's CDR3 is CASSPALNYGYTF. The CDR3 DNA follows: TGCGCCAGCTCCCCGGCCCTTAACTATGGCTACACCTTC.

This clone was counted only a few times. The chain is built from TRBV11-2 and TRBJ1-2; the match to TRBD1 covers 12 bases. The junction had 13 bases not matched to a gene; V was cut back by 5 bases and J by 3 bases. In germline, CDR1 is SGHAT, CDR2 FQNNGV. The length of the CDR3 is 18 residues. In DNA, the CDR3 is TGTGCCAGCAGCCCGACCTCGGGACAGGGGGCTCGGGACTATGGCTACACCTTC. Translating it yields CASSPTSGQGARDYGYTF.

A few counts support this clone. DNA for the CDR3: TGTGCCAGCAGCTTGACCCATAATTCACCCCTCCACTTT. As protein: CASSLTHNSPLHF. The genes are TRBV7-3 and TRBJ1-6; no firm D call. V lost 3 bases to trimming and J lost 5 bases, with 5 bases between them. CDR1 and CDR2 from the germline V gene are SGHTA and FQGTGA. The CDR3 sequence is 13 residues long.

The rearrangement joins TRBV11-2 to TRBJ2-1; D unclear. The CDR3 sequence is 15 residues long. The V gene's germline CDR1 is SGHAT and CDR2 FQNNGV. V shed 1 base and J shed 8 bases, with 15 bases lying between them. CDR3 residues: CASSLVGGPLDEQFF. The CDR3 DNA sequence: TGTGCCAGCAGCTTAGTTGGCGGCCCCCTGGATGAGCAGTTCTTC.

J is TRBJ2-2 and V is TRBV11-2, with TRBD2 matching over 8 bases. The CDR3 runs 14 residues. Germline V CDR1 and CDR2: SGHAT, FQNNGV. With V trimmed by 5 bases and J by 6 bases, 5 bases remained unmatched. Here the CDR3 DNA reads TGTGCCAGCAGCCTAACTAGCGGTGCCGGGGAGCTGTTTTTT. This translates into CASSLTSGAGELFF.

This chain joins TRBV9 and TRBJ2-7; D is perhaps TRBD1 (5 bases). Germline V gene sequence: CDR1 SGDLS, CDR2 YYNGEE. V lost 0 bases and J 2 bases, leaving 9 bases between the germline ends. The CDR3 contains 14 residues. This CDR3 reads CASSVAGNTYEQYF. In DNA, the CDR3 is TGTGCCAGCAGCGTAGCAGGGAACACCTACGAGCAGTACTTC.